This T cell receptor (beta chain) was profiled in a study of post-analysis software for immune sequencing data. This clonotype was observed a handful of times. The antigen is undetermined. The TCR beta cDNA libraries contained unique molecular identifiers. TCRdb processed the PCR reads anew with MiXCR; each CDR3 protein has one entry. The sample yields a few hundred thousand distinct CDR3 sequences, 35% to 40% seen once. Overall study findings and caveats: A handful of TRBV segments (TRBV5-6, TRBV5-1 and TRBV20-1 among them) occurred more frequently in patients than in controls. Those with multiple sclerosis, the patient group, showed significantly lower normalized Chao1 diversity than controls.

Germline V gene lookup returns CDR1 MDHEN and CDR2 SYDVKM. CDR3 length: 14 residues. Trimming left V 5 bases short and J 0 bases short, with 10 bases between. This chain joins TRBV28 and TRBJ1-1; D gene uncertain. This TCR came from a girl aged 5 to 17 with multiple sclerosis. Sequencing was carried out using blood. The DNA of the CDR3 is TGTGCCAGCAGTGGAGGGAGTCTGAACACTGAAGCTTTCTTT. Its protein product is CASSGGSLNTEAFF.